A single sample is the source of the 28 T cell receptor beta chains below, sequenced in a study of OX40 agonist ivuxolimab in advanced cancers. Measured with immunoSEQ multiplex PCR; TCRdb has only the in-frame clones, and not every one. The table includes about 58,000 clones, approximately 80% detected once. Specimen: CD4+ or CD8+ T cells sorted from blood, collected in a trial of the OX40 agonist ivuxolimab. These TCRs come from an adult with an advanced solid tumor such as melanoma, head and neck, liver or kidney cancer.

The chain employs TRBV2 and TRBJ2-7, with D tentatively TRBD1 (6 bases). The CDR3 is 12 amino acids. V was clipped by 6 bases and J by 4 bases, with 10 bases between them. Germline CDR1 is SNHLY and CDR2 is FYNNEI. For the CDR3, the DNA is TGTGCCAGCAGGGGGGACAAATACGAGCAGTACGTC. Translated, it gives CASRGDKYEQYV.

The chain uses TRBV15 and TRBJ1-4; TRBD1 is a possible D gene (5 bases). V lost 0 bases, J lost 10 bases, and 9 bases lay in between. The CDR3 has 13 amino acids. Germline V CDR1 and CDR2: LNHNV, YYDKDF (reference sequence). In nucleotides, the CDR3 is TGTGCCACCAGCAGAGAGGGGGTCGGAAAACTGTTTTTT. Residues: CATSREGVGKLFF.

The rearrangement uses TRBV7-2 and TRBJ2-7; D is possibly TRBD2 (5 bases). Per the germline V gene, CDR1 is SGHTA and CDR2 is FQGNSA. The CDR3 extends over 15 amino acids. Trimming left V 0 bases short and J 3 bases short, with 12 bases between. The CDR3 region is CASSLASTIYYEQYF. In nucleotides, the CDR3 is TGTGCCAGCAGCTTAGCCTCGACTATTTACTACGAGCAGTACTTC.

V gene TRBV2 combines with J gene TRBJ2-7; perhaps D is TRBD1 or TRBD2 (5 bases each). The length of the CDR3 is 14 residues. Germline V gene lookup returns CDR1 SNHLY and CDR2 FYNNEI. Deletions cut 4 bases from V and 3 bases from J, with 13 bases between. CDR3: CASSVGVGVYEQYF. The DNA for the CDR3 is TGTGCCAGCAGTGTGGGGGTTGGGGTCTACGAGCAGTACTTC.

The V gene is TRBV10-1, the J gene TRBJ2-5, with no clear D. Per the germline V gene, CDR1 is WNHNN and CDR2 is SYGVQD (reference sequence). Trimming shortened V by 3 bases and J by 1 base, and 6 bases separated the two germline ends. This CDR3 is 13 amino acids long. The CDR3: CASSERIQETQYF. The CDR3 bases are TGCGCCAGCAGTGAACGAATCCAAGAGACCCAGTACTTC.

The chain has TRBV30 and TRBJ2-3; tentatively, D is TRBD2 (5 bases). V lost 3 bases and J 14 bases, leaving 18 bases between the germline ends. Germline CDR1 reads GTSNPN; CDR2 reads SVGIG (reference sequence). The CDR3 runs to 12 residues. The CDR3 reads CAWRRAGGRRYF. The DNA for the CDR3 is TGTGCCTGGAGAAGGGCGGGTGGCAGAAGGTATTTT.

This clone appeared a single time. The chain uses TRBV7-2 and TRBJ2-2; D perhaps matches TRBD2 (6 bases). Trimming stripped 4 bases from V and 6 bases from J, with 9 bases between. Per the germline V gene, CDR1 is SGHTA and CDR2 is FQGNSA. The CDR3 is made up of 13 amino acids. In DNA, the CDR3 is TGTGCCAGCAGCTCCCGGAGGGCCGGGGAGCTGTTTTTT. The encoded protein is CASSSRRAGELFF.

The rearrangement joins TRBV4-2 to TRBJ2-1; D gene uncertain. Between the trimmed V and J ends, which lost 0 bases and 6 bases, there was a span of 15 bases. Germline V CDR1 and CDR2: LGHNA, YNFKEQ. This CDR3 spans 16 amino acids. CDR3 loop: CASSQDIRYSGNEQFF. The CDR3 bases are TGTGCCAGCAGCCAAGATATTAGATACTCCGGCAATGAGCAGTTCTTC.

The rearrangement joins TRBV5-1 to TRBJ2-1; 8 bases fit TRBD2. Trimming took 4 bases from V and 4 from J; bases not matched to a gene: 10. This CDR3 has 16 amino acids. Germline V CDR1 and CDR2: SGHRS, YFSETQ. CDR3 sequence: CASSLRGEAGYNEQFF. CDR3 sequence (DNA): TGCGCCAGCAGCCTGCGGGGGGAAGCGGGGTACAATGAGCAGTTCTTC.

This chain joins TRBV5-4 and TRBJ1-5; D call uncertain. The CDR3 consists of 15 residues. In germline, CDR1 is SGHNT, CDR2 YYREEE (reference sequence). The V end was cut by 4 bases, the J end by 4 bases, with 15 bases between. The CDR3 bases are TGTGCCAGCAGCCTATTATCCGGGTGGAATCAGCCCCAGCATTTT. Encoded protein: CASSLLSGWNQPQHF.

The gene calls are TRBV27 and TRBJ1-6; TRBD1 matches 8 bases. The CDR3 is 15 residues long. Germline trimming cut 6 bases from V and 4 bases from J; bases unmatched to any gene: 5. Germline assignment: CDR1 MNHEY and CDR2 SMNVEV (reference sequence). CDR3 amino acids: CASRGQDIYNSPLHF. As DNA, the CDR3 is TGTGCCAGCAGGGGACAGGATATTTATAATTCACCCCTCCACTTT.

This chain uses TRBV29-1 with TRBJ1-1; 12 nucleotides line up with TRBD1. V lost 6 bases and J lost 4; bases outside the gene matches: 12. The CDR3 covers 16 residues. The germline V gene has CDR1 SQVTM and CDR2 ANQGSEA. The CDR3 region is CSVSGTGGLSGTEAFF. CDR3 DNA: TGCAGCGTCTCCGGGACAGGGGGCCTGTCTGGCACTGAAGCTTTCTTT.

This chain connects TRBV7-3 to TRBJ2-7, with TRBD2 identical over 8 bases. The V and J ends lost 2 bases and 5 bases, in that order; junction bases with no gene match: 8. This CDR3 has 15 amino acids. Germline-derived CDR1 and CDR2 are SGHTA and FQGTGA. The CDR3 coding sequence is TGTGCCAGCAGCTTAGCCGGGACTAGGATGCACGAGCAGTACTTC. Encoded protein: CASSLAGTRMHEQYF.

The chain is built from TRBV4-3 and TRBJ2-2; D may be TRBD1 (7 bases). V was shortened by 2 bases and J by 2 bases, with 15 bases between the two germline ends. Germline lookup yields CDR1 LGHNA and CDR2 YSLEER. The CDR3 runs 17 residues. The CDR3 reads CASSQLPQGGNTGELFF. The CDR3 region has the DNA TGCGCCAGCAGCCAATTGCCGCAGGGGGGTAACACCGGGGAGCTGTTTTTT.

The chain joins TRBV9 to TRBJ2-3, with 10 bases aligning to TRBD2. The trim removed 3 bases at V and 3 bases at J, leaving 10 bases unmatched. Germline CDR1 reads SGDLS; CDR2 reads YYNGEE. There are 17 residues in the CDR3. In nucleotides, the CDR3 is TGTGCCAGCAGCGCCCAACTAGCGGGGAGGGGGACAGATACGCAGTATTTT. This encodes CASSAQLAGRGTDTQYF.

In DNA form, the CDR3 reads TGTGCCACCAGCAGTCTCGGACAGGGACGGAACACTGAAGCTTTCTTT. Amino acid sequence: CATSSLGQGRNTEAFF. This chain links TRBV15 with TRBJ1-1; 8 bases map to TRBD1. The V gene end was trimmed by 3 bases and the J gene end by 1 base; junction bases not matched to a gene: 7. CDR3 length: 16 amino acids. Germline V gene lookup returns CDR1 LNHNV and CDR2 YYDKDF (reference sequence).

This clone was seen only once. The chain couples TRBV5-1 to TRBJ2-3; a weak D match, TRBD2 (5 bases). The CDR3 is 13 amino acids. Per germline, CDR1 SGHRS and CDR2 YFSETQ. V lost 3 bases, J lost 8 bases, and 13 bases lay in between. The CDR3 coding sequence is TGCGCCAGCAGCTCGACTTCGGAGGCTACGCAGTATTTT. Translating it yields CASSSTSEATQYF. Based on the CDR3 plus reference TRBV5-1 and TRBJ2-3, the full variable domain is KAGVTQTPRYLIKTRGQQVTLSCSPISGHRSVSWYQQTPGQGLQFLFEYFSETQRNKGNFPGRFSGRQFSNSRSEMNVSTLELGDSALYLCASSSTSEATQYFGPGTRLTVL.

The chain's CDR3 is CASSPRSTENTEAFF. DNA of the CDR3: TGTGCCAGCAGCCCCAGGTCGACAGAGAACACTGAAGCTTTCTTT. The V and J genes are TRBV9 and TRBJ1-1; maybe TRBD1 (5 bases). The V end was cut by 4 bases, the J end by 1 base, with 14 bases between. CDR1 is SGDLS, CDR2 YYNGEE, per germline. This CDR3 spans 15 amino acids.

The chain combines TRBV29-1 with TRBJ1-6; a weak D match, TRBD1 (5 bases). With 5 bases removed from V and 7 bases from J, the gap between germline ends came to 12 bases. The CDR3 has 13 amino acids. Germline CDR1 is SQVTM and CDR2 is ANQGSEA. The CDR3 DNA is TGCAGCGTTCGATGGAGGGGAAATTCACCCCTCCACTTT. Amino acid sequence: CSVRWRGNSPLHF.

The chain is built from TRBV6-5 and TRBJ2-7; D is possibly TRBD1 or TRBD2 (5 bases each). Germline V gives CDR1 MNHEY, CDR2 SVGAGI. This CDR3 is 14 amino acids long. Between the trimmed V and J ends, which lost 5 bases and 3 bases, there was a span of 14 bases. The CDR3 DNA follows: TGTGCCAGCAGTCGATTGGGACCTCTCTACGAGCAGTACTTC. This sequence encodes CASSRLGPLYEQYF.

V is TRBV19 and J is TRBJ2-3; 15 bases are shared with TRBD2. With V trimmed by 8 bases and J by 0 bases, 9 bases remained unmatched. The germline gives CDR1 LNHDA, CDR2 SQIVND (reference sequence). This CDR3 region has 18 residues. The CDR3 bases are TGTGCCAGTCGTCCCTGGACTAGCGGGAGGGCCAGCACAGATACGCAGTATTTT. Its protein product is CASRPWTSGRASTDTQYF.

The rearrangement uses TRBV27 and TRBJ2-1, with a tentative D call TRBD2 (5 bases). Trimming cost V 0 bases and J 8 bases, with 14 bases left between them. Germline-derived CDR1 and CDR2 are MNHEY and SMNVEV (reference sequence). The CDR3 extends over 15 amino acids. CDR3 region: CASSLSGLARDEQFF. The CDR3 DNA sequence: TGTGCCAGCAGTTTATCGGGCCTGGCGAGGGATGAGCAGTTCTTC.

This chain connects TRBV30 to TRBJ2-2, with TRBD2 matching over 11 bases. The germline gives CDR1 GTSNPN, CDR2 SVGIG (reference sequence). V shed 4 bases, J shed 5 bases, and the junction held 6 bases outside the gene matches. The CDR3 consists of 15 residues. Written as DNA, the CDR3 is TGTGCCTGGACCGGGACTAGCGGCCCGACCGGGGAGCTGTTTTTT. It is translated as CAWTGTSGPTGELFF. Supplemented by reference TRBV30 and TRBJ2-2, the full variable domain reads SQTIHQWPATLVQPVGSPLSLECTVEGTSNPNLYWYRQAAGRGLQLLFYSVGIGQISSEVPQNLSASRPQDRQFILSSKKLLLSDSGFYLCAWTGTSGPTGELFFGEGSRLTVL.

Details on this clone: The same CDR3 also results from other DNA sequences found in this sample. The gene calls are TRBV6-5 and TRBJ2-1; D call uncertain. V gave up 0 bases and J gave up 4 bases, with 4 bases separating them. From germline, CDR1 is MNHEY and CDR2 SVGAGI. The length of the CDR3 is 13 residues. CDR3 in DNA: TGTGCCAGCAGTTACTCAAGTTACAATGAGCAGTTCTTC. Its protein product is CASSYSSYNEQFF.

For the CDR3, the DNA is TGTGCCAGTAGTATCAGGGGAGAGGCCGGGGAGCTGTTTTTT. It translates to CASSIRGEAGELFF. The V call is TRBV19, the J call TRBJ2-2; D might be TRBD1 (6 bases). V was trimmed by 3 bases and J by 6 bases, leaving 11 bases between them. Germline V gene sequence: CDR1 LNHDA, CDR2 SQIVND (reference sequence). This CDR3 spans 14 amino acids.

This clone appeared a single time. V is TRBV19 and J is TRBJ2-3; 8 bases are shared with TRBD2. CDR3 length equals 15 residues. Trimming cost V 5 bases and J 2 bases; bases outside gene matches: 6. Germline CDR1 is LNHDA and CDR2 is SQIVND (reference sequence). The CDR3 loop is CASSQTSGDTDTQYF. The CDR3 DNA follows: TGTGCCAGTAGTCAAACTAGCGGAGACACAGATACGCAGTATTTT.

V and J are TRBV20-1 and TRBJ1-1; unclear D gene. In germline, CDR1 is DFQATT, CDR2 SNEGSKA (reference sequence). The length of the CDR3 is 11 residues. Written as DNA, the CDR3 is TGCAGCCAGGAGGCCGACACTGAAGCTTTCTTT. This translates into CSQEADTEAFF.

This chain links TRBV11-2 with TRBJ2-1; D uncertain. Germline assignment: CDR1 SGHAT and CDR2 FQNNGV. V was clipped by 5 bases and J by 5 bases, with 10 bases between them. This CDR3 contains 13 residues. Written as DNA, the CDR3 is TGTGCCAGCAGCAGAACTACCAACAATGAGCAGTTCTTC. Translated, it gives CASSRTTNNEQFF. Variable domain in full (rest from reference TRBV11-2 and TRBJ2-1): EAGVAQSPRYKIIEKRQSVAFWCNPISGHATLYWYQQILGQGPKLLIQFQNNGVVDDSQLPKDRFSAERLKGVDSTLKIQPAKLEDSAVYLCASSRTTNNEQFFGPGTRLTVL.